Presented here are 31 T cell receptor beta chains from one specimen sequenced in a study of shared clonotypes between healthy human individuals. Assay: immunoSEQ multiplex PCR; the TCRdb copy retains only in-frame clones and omits some. The sample holds about 2.3 million clones, roughly 90% seen once. The sequenced sample consisted of naive CD4+ T cells from PBMCs. Noted subset: CD45RA+ positively selected. These TCRs come from a man between 18 and 35 years old in good health. Some clones in this sample may be carry-over from other donors' samples.

This clone showed up just a few times. The sample carries other DNA sequences with the same CDR3. The chain couples TRBV7-3 to TRBJ1-1; no clear D. Trimming left V 4 bases short and J 4 bases short, with 10 bases between. This CDR3 region has 13 residues. The germline CDR1 and CDR2 sequences are SGHTA and FQGTGA. The CDR3 nucleotides read TGTGCCAGCAGCTCTTCGGGTTTCACTGAAGCTTTCTTT. Translating gives CASSSSGFTEAFF.

A single count supports this clone. The chain has TRBV19 and TRBJ1-5; 7 bases line up with TRBD1. Germline V gene lookup returns CDR1 LNHDA and CDR2 SQIVND (reference sequence). With V trimmed by 3 bases and J by 6 bases, 5 bases remained unmatched. The CDR3 has 14 residues. CDR3 in amino acids: CASSIRQGTQPQHF. CDR3 DNA: TGTGCCAGTAGTATTCGACAGGGCACTCAGCCCCAGCATTTT.

The gene calls are TRBV5-1 and TRBJ2-7; TRBD2 is a possible D gene (5 bases). The length of the CDR3 is 13 residues. CDR1 is SGHRS and CDR2 is YFSETQ in the germline V gene. The ends were cut back, 0 bases at V and 7 bases at J, with 11 bases in the middle. Here the CDR3 reads CASSLVGLAEQYF. CDR3 coding DNA: TGCGCCAGCAGCTTGGTAGGGCTAGCAGAGCAGTACTTC.

This sequence joins TRBV6-5 and TRBJ2-3, with D maybe TRBD2 (6 bases). Trimming took 6 bases from V and 0 from J, leaving 10 bases between them. The CDR3 loop spans 14 amino acids. Germline V gives CDR1 MNHEY, CDR2 SVGAGI. CDR3 DNA: TGTGCCAGCAGACCGGGAGTGAGCACAGATACGCAGTATTTT. Amino acid sequence: CASRPGVSTDTQYF.

This clone showed up just once. V usage is TRBV2 and J usage is TRBJ1-2; D might be TRBD1 (5 bases). Germline V CDR1 and CDR2: SNHLY, FYNNEI. The CDR3 is made up of 17 amino acids. The V end was cut by 8 bases, the J end by 1 base, with 23 bases between. CDR3 protein: CASQRIIRDRYNYGYTF. For the CDR3, the DNA is TGTGCCAGCCAACGTATTATCCGGGACCGATATAACTATGGCTACACCTTC.

The chain is built from TRBV7-2 and TRBJ2-7; D is unclear. Germline lookup yields CDR1 SGHTA and CDR2 FQGNSA. The CDR3 consists of 14 residues. The V gene lost 1 base and the J gene lost 6 bases, with 13 bases spanning the gap. Written as DNA, the CDR3 is TGTGCCAGCAGCTTAGATCCCCTCACGGGCGAGCAGTACTTC. It codes for CASSLDPLTGEQYF.

This rearrangement joins TRBV6-5 to TRBJ2-7; D perhaps matches TRBD1 (6 bases). V lost 5 bases, J lost 2 bases, and 16 bases lay in between. This CDR3 is built from 15 residues. Germline V lookup: CDR1 MNHEY, CDR2 SVGAGI. The CDR3 spells CASSIHGTKTYEQYF. In DNA form, the CDR3 reads TGTGCCAGCAGTATTCACGGGACAAAGACCTACGAGCAGTACTTC.

For this clone: Distinct nucleotide sequences in the sample also encode this CDR3. The V gene is TRBV7-9, the J gene TRBJ1-2; D call uncertain. The CDR3 is 13 amino acids. The V end was cut by 3 bases, the J end by 2 bases, with 7 bases between. Germline CDR1 SEHNR, CDR2 FQNEAQ (reference sequence). As DNA, the CDR3 is TGTGCCAGCAGCTTGGGTCAGAACTATGGCTACACCTTC. It translates to CASSLGQNYGYTF. Complete variable domain (other parts from reference TRBV7-9 and TRBJ1-2): DTGVSQNPRHKITKRGQNVTFRCDPISEHNRLYWYRQTLGQGPEFLTYFQNEAQLEKSRLLSDRFSAERPKGSFSTLEIQRTEQGDSAMYLCASSLGQNYGYTFGSGTRLTVV.

This rearrangement joins TRBV6-1 to TRBJ2-2; tentatively, D is TRBD1 (5 bases). The CDR3 runs 12 residues. Trimming removed 3 bases at V and 8 bases at J, with 7 bases between. Germline values: CDR1 MNHNS, CDR2 SASEGT. CDR3 sequence: CASSDYRGELFF. Here the CDR3 DNA reads TGTGCCAGCAGTGACTACAGGGGGGAGCTGTTTTTT.

The V and J genes are TRBV29-1 and TRBJ1-4; D gene uncertain. Germline CDR1 SQVTM, CDR2 ANQGSEA. The CDR3 length is 13 residues. V was trimmed by 3 bases and J by 2 bases, leaving 7 bases between them. The CDR3 DNA follows: TGCAGCGTTGATTCGGGGACTAATGAAAAACTGTTTTTT. This codes for CSVDSGTNEKLFF.

This clone has a single count. The V and J genes are TRBV28 and TRBJ2-7; TRBD1 agrees at 9 bases. After removal of 6 bases from V and 0 bases from J, the junction contained 3 bases not matched to a gene. The CDR3 contains 14 residues. The germline V gene encodes CDR1 MDHEN and CDR2 SYDVKM. Here the CDR3 DNA reads TGTGCCAGCAGGGGGACAGGGCGCTCCTACGAGCAGTACTTC. This sequence encodes CASRGTGRSYEQYF.

The J gene is TRBJ2-2, the V gene TRBV27; TRBD1 agrees at 9 bases. The J segment lost 6 bases and the V segment lost 4 bases, leaving 3 bases of the junction unmatched. The germline V gene has CDR1 MNHEY and CDR2 SMNVEV (reference sequence). The CDR3 length is 14 residues. CDR3 DNA sequence: TGTGCCAGCAGTTGGGACAGGGCTGCCGGGGAGCTGTTTTTT. Amino acid sequence: CASSWDRAAGELFF.

The chain employs TRBV5-1 and TRBJ1-1; TRBD1 matches at 9 bases. The length of the CDR3 is 15 residues. J gave up 4 bases and V 3 bases, and 7 bases lay outside the gene matches. Germline V gene sequence: CDR1 SGHRS, CDR2 YFSETQ. Here the CDR3 DNA reads TGCGCCAGCAGCTCGACGGGACAGGGTACCACTGAAGCTTTCTTT. Protein sequence: CASSSTGQGTTEAFF.

The chain has TRBV6-1 and TRBJ1-3; 7 bases are shared with TRBD1. Looked up from germline, CDR1 is MNHNS and CDR2 is SASEGT. Unmatched junction bases numbered 9, after V lost 3 bases and J lost 7 bases. CDR3 size: 15 residues. CDR3 residues: CASSETGRFFNTIYF. In nucleotides, the CDR3 is TGTGCCAGCAGTGAGACAGGGAGGTTTTTCAACACCATATATTTT.

The chain couples TRBV5-4 to TRBJ2-1; 7 bases match TRBD2. This CDR3 has 13 amino acids. CDR1 is SGHNT, CDR2 YYREEE, per germline (reference sequence). V lost 3 bases to trimming and J lost 8 bases; unmatched junction nucleotides: 5. CDR3 sequence reads: CASSSLAFDEQFF. The DNA for the CDR3 is TGTGCCAGCAGCTCACTAGCGTTCGATGAGCAGTTCTTC.

The chain uses TRBV19 and TRBJ2-1; D unclear. Trimming stripped 7 bases from V and 5 bases from J, with 15 bases between. This CDR3 has 14 residues. Germline V gives CDR1 LNHDA, CDR2 SQIVND (reference sequence). The CDR3 region has the DNA TGTGCCAGTACCTACTCGTGGTGGGACAATGAGCAGTTCTTC. This sequence encodes CASTYSWWDNEQFF.

This chain links TRBV4-1 with TRBJ1-2, with 8 bases aligning to TRBD1. V shed 1 base and J 7 bases; nucleotides not matched to a gene: 11. Germline V gives CDR1 MGHRA, CDR2 YSYEKL. The CDR3 runs 16 residues. The CDR3 region is CASSQGAGGALGGYTF. The CDR3 nucleotides are TGCGCCAGCAGCCAAGGGGCAGGGGGCGCCTTAGGTGGCTACACCTTC.

This clone has just a few counts. The V gene is TRBV4-1, the J gene TRBJ1-5; D gene ambiguous. The CDR3 is 15 amino acids. Germline V gene data show CDR1 as MGHRA and CDR2 as YSYEKL. V lost 3 bases and J 10 bases, leaving 19 bases between the germline ends. As DNA, the CDR3 is TGCGCCAGCAGCCACCCAGGACTCGGAATGCTTCCCCAGCATTTT. Amino acids: CASSHPGLGMLPQHF.

V gene TRBV2 combines with J gene TRBJ1-5, with unresolved D. Trimming stripped 6 bases from V and 11 bases from J, with 14 bases between. CDR3 length: 12 amino acids. The germline gives CDR1 SNHLY, CDR2 FYNNEI. CDR3 amino acids: CASRGGITAQHF. For the CDR3, the DNA is TGTGCCAGCAGGGGCGGGATTACCGCCCAGCATTTT.

The chain couples TRBV5-1 to TRBJ2-5, with a tentative D call TRBD1 (5 bases). Between the trimmed V and J ends, which lost 4 bases and 9 bases, there was a span of 19 bases. This CDR3 contains 14 residues. Germline V gene data show CDR1 as SGHRS and CDR2 as YFSETQ. The CDR3 nucleotides are TGCGCCAGCAGCCCGGCCAACCCTACACAGGCCCAGTACTTC. Translating gives CASSPANPTQAQYF. The variable domain in full, with the rest retrieved from reference TRBV5-1 and TRBJ2-5, is KAGVTQTPRYLIKTRGQQVTLSCSPISGHRSVSWYQQTPGQGLQFLFEYFSETQRNKGNFPGRFSGRQFSNSRSEMNVSTLELGDSALYLCASSPANPTQAQYFGPGTRLLVL.

The rearrangement joins TRBV2 to TRBJ2-1, with 7 positions matching TRBD2. Germline V lookup: CDR1 SNHLY, CDR2 FYNNEI. Trimming took 8 bases from V and 4 from J; bases not matched to a gene: 8. This CDR3 contains 14 residues. CDR3 in DNA: TGTGCCAGCGGTGGGCGGACTAGGTACAATGAGCAGTTCTTC. This sequence encodes CASGGRTRYNEQFF.

The DNA for the CDR3 is TGTGCCAGCAGTGACCTCCGGGGCAAGCAGTTCTTC. Its translation: CASSDLRGKQFF. V usage is TRBV6-4 and J usage is TRBJ2-1; D may be TRBD1 or TRBD2 (5 bases each). Germline V gene lookup returns CDR1 MRHNA and CDR2 SNTAGT. The V end was cut by 2 bases, the J end by 11 bases, with 10 bases between. The CDR3 runs 12 residues.

The V call is TRBV12-2, the J call TRBJ2-1; the D segment call TRBD2 is taken from the table without a DNA check. TRBV12-2 is classified as a pseudogene. The CDR3 totals 15 residues. CDR3 in DNA: TGTGCAAGTCGCTTCCTAGCGGGAGGGCCCGTTGAGCAGTTCTTC. It codes for CASRFLAGGPVEQFF.

The V call is TRBV7-2, the J call TRBJ2-7; maybe TRBD2 (5 bases). Trimming pared 5 bases from V and 4 bases from J, leaving 9 bases between. CDR3 length: 12 amino acids. Looked up from germline, CDR1 is SGHTA and CDR2 is FQGNSA. In DNA form, the CDR3 reads TGTGCCAGCAGCATGGACTGGTACGAGCAGTACTTC. Encoded protein: CASSMDWYEQYF.

This sequence joins TRBV27 and TRBJ2-5; 7 bases map to TRBD2. Germline loops: CDR1 MNHEY, CDR2 SMNVEV (reference sequence). The CDR3 consists of 16 residues. The J segment lost 2 bases and the V segment lost 6 bases, leaving 12 bases of the junction unmatched. As DNA, the CDR3 is TGTGCCAGCAGGGCTCCGGGGCTAGCGGTTCAAGAGACCCAGTACTTC. This sequence encodes CASRAPGLAVQETQYF.

This clone was recorded once. The rearrangement joins TRBV30 to TRBJ2-3; no clear D. V lost 2 bases and J lost 0, with 6 bases in between. Germline CDR1 GTSNPN, CDR2 SVGIG (reference sequence). The CDR3 extends over 13 amino acids. The CDR3 loop is CAWSMGSTDTQYF. Here the CDR3 DNA reads TGTGCCTGGAGTATGGGGAGCACAGATACGCAGTATTTT.

The rearrangement links TRBV19 to TRBJ2-2, with 8 bases lining up with TRBD2. Germline values: CDR1 LNHDA, CDR2 SQIVND (reference sequence). The CDR3 has 14 residues. Trimming cost V 9 bases and J 2 bases; bases outside gene matches: 5. The DNA of the CDR3 is TGTGCCAGGTTAGCGGGGAATAACACCGGGGAGCTGTTTTTT. Its protein product is CARLAGNNTGELFF.

This sequence joins TRBV9 and TRBJ2-2, with 7 bases lining up with TRBD1. Germline CDR1 is SGDLS and CDR2 is YYNGEE. The CDR3 is made up of 15 amino acids. The ends lost 4 bases at V and 6 bases at J; junction bases unmatched: 9. The CDR3 loop is CASSQLGQSAGELFF. The CDR3 bases are TGTGCCAGCAGCCAACTGGGACAGAGTGCCGGGGAGCTGTTTTTT.

V is TRBV14 and J is TRBJ2-1, with D maybe TRBD2 (5 bases). V dropped 1 base and J dropped 5 bases, with 15 bases sitting between them. The length of the CDR3 is 16 residues. The germline gives CDR1 SGHDN, CDR2 FVKESK. The CDR3 spells CASSQVLGLGDNEQFF. CDR3 bases: TGTGCCAGCAGCCAAGTTTTAGGGCTGGGAGACAATGAGCAGTTCTTC.

This chain connects TRBV19 to TRBJ2-3; D is perhaps TRBD2 (5 bases). There are 15 residues in the CDR3. From germline, CDR1 is LNHDA and CDR2 SQIVND (reference sequence). V lost 3 bases, J lost 1 base, and 11 bases lay in between. The CDR3, as DNA: TGTGCCAGTAGTATTATTCGGGGTGGCACAGATACGCAGTATTTT. Translating gives CASSIIRGGTDTQYF.

The V gene is TRBV6-4, the J gene TRBJ2-3; D ambiguous. The CDR3 has 16 residues. V was cut by 3 bases and J by 0 bases, with 13 bases left in between. CDR1 and CDR2 from the germline V gene are MRHNA and SNTAGT. CDR3 sequence: CASSETGTASTDTQYF. The CDR3 nucleotides read TGTGCCAGCAGTGAGACCGGAACGGCTAGCACAGATACGCAGTATTTT.